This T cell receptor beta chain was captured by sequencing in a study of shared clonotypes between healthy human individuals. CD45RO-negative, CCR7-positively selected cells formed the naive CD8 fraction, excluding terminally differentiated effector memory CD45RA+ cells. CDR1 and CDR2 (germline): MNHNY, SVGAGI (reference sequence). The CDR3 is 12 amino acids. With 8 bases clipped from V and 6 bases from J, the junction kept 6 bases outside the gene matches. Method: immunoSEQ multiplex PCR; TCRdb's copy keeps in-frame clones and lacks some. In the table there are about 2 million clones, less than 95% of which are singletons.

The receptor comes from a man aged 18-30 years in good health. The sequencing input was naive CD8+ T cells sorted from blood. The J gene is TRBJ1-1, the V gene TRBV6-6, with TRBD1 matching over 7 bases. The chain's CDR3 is CASGTVRPEAFF. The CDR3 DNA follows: TGTGCCAGCGGGACAGTACGACCTGAAGCTTTCTTT.